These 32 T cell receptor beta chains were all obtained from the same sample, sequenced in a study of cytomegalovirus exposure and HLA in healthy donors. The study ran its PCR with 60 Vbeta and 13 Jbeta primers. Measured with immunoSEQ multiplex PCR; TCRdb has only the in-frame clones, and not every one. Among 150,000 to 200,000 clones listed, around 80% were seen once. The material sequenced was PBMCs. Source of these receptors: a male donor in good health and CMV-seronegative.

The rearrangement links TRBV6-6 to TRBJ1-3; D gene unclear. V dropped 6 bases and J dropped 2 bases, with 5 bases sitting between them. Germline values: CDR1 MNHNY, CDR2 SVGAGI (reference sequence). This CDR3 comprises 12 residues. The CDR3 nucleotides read TGTGCCAGCAGCCCCGCTGGAAACACCATATATTTT. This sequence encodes CASSPAGNTIYF.

In DNA, the CDR3 is TGTGCCAGCAGCTTAGGTCGGGGGGGAAGAAGGACGTACACTGAAGCTTTCTTT. It yields the protein CASSLGRGGRRTYTEAFF. This chain links TRBV7-2 with TRBJ1-1, with a weak D call TRBD1 (5 bases). This CDR3 region has 18 residues. Trimming cost V 1 base and J 3 bases, with 21 bases left between them. Germline V gives CDR1 SGHTA, CDR2 FQGNSA.

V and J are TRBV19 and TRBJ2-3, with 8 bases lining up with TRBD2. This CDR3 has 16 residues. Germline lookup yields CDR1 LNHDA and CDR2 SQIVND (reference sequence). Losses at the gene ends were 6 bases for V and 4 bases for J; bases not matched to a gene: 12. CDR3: CASRAPGAGGADTQYF. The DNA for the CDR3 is TGTGCCAGTAGAGCACCTGGGGCGGGGGGCGCAGATACGCAGTATTTT.

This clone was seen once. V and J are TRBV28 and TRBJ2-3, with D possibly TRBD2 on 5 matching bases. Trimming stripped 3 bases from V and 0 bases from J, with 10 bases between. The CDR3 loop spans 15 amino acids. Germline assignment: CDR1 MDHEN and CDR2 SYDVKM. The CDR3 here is CASSFETGSTDTQYF. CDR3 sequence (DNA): TGTGCCAGCAGTTTCGAAACGGGAAGCACAGATACGCAGTATTTT.

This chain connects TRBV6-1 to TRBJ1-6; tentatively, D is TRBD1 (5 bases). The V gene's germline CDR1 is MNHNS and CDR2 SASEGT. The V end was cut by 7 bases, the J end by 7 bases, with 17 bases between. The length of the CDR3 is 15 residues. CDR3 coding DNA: TGTGCCAGCATCGTACAGGATACTGTGAATTCACCCCTCCACTTT. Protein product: CASIVQDTVNSPLHF.

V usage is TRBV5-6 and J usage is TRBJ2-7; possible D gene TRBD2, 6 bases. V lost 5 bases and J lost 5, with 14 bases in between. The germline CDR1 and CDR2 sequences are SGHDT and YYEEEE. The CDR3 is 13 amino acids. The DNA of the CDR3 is TGTGCCAGCAGGAGGGGCGGGGCCAACGAGCAGTACTTC. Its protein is CASRRGGANEQYF.

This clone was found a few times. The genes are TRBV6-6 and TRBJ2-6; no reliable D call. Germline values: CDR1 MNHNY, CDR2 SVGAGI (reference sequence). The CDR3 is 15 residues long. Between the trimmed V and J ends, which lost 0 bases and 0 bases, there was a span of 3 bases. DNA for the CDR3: TGTGCCAGCAGTTACTCGAGCTCTGGGGCCAACGTCCTGACTTTC. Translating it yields CASSYSSSGANVLTF.

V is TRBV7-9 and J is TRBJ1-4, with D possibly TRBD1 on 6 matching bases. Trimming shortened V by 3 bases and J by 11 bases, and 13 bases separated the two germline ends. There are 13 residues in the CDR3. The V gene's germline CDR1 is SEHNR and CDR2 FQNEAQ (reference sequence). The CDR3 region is CASSFIGTSKLFF. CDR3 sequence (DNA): TGTGCCAGCAGCTTCATCGGGACATCGAAACTGTTTTTT.

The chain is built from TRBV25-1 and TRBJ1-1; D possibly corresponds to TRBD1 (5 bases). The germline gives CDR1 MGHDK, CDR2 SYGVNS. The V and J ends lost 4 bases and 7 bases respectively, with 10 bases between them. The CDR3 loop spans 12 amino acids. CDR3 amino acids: CASSGDWIEAFF. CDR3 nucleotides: TGTGCCAGCAGTGGGGACTGGATTGAAGCTTTCTTT.

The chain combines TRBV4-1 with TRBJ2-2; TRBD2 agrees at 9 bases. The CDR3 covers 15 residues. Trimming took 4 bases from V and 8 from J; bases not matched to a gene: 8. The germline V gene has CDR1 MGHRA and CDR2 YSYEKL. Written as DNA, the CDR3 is TGCGCCAGCAGCCCCCCGGGACTAGCTCTGGGGGAGCTGTTTTTT. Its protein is CASSPPGLALGELFF.

CDR3 coding DNA: TGTGCCAGCAGCCCACCGCCGGGACTAGCGGGAGGTAGCGCGCAGTATTTT. This encodes CASSPPPGLAGGSAQYF. The chain has TRBV11-2 and TRBJ2-3; 15 bases align to TRBD2. Germline lookup yields CDR1 SGHAT and CDR2 FQNNGV. V was clipped by 5 bases and J by 10 bases; unmatched bases: 13. The CDR3 runs 17 residues.

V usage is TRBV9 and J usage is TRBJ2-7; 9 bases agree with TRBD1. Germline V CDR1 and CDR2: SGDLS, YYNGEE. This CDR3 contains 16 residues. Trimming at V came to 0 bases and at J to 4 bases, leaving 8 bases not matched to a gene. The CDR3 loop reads CASSVVRDRVSYEQYF. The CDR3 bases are TGTGCCAGCAGCGTAGTCCGGGACAGGGTCTCTTACGAGCAGTACTTC.

The CDR3 reads CASSRGAGGGSYEQYF. The CDR3 DNA is TGCGCCAGCAGCCGCGGGGCGGGCGGGGGGTCCTACGAGCAGTACTTC. The rearrangement uses TRBV4-1 and TRBJ2-7, with 8 bases fitting TRBD2. This CDR3 is built from 16 residues. V was clipped by 4 bases and J by 1 base; unmatched bases: 9. Germline values: CDR1 MGHRA, CDR2 YSYEKL.

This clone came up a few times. CDR3 nucleotides: TGTGCCAGCAGTAGGTTTACGGGGACTGAAGCTTTCTTT. This encodes CASSRFTGTEAFF. The chain uses TRBV6-5 and TRBJ1-1, with unresolved D. Germline loops: CDR1 MNHEY, CDR2 SVGAGI. Trimming left V 5 bases short and J 5 bases short, with 12 bases between. The CDR3 is 13 amino acids.

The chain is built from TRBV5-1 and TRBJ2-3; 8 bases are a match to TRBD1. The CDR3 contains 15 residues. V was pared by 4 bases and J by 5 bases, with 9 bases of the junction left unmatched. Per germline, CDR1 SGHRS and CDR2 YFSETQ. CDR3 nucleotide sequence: TGCGCCAGCAGCCCAGGGGGCGCCTCGGTAGATACGCAGTATTTT. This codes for CASSPGGASVDTQYF.

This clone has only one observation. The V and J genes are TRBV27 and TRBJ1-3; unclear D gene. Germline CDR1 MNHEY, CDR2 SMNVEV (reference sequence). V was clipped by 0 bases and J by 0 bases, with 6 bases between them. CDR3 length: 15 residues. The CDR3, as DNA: TGTGCCAGCAGTTTATCGGTGCGCTCTGGAAACACCATATATTTT. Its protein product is CASSLSVRSGNTIYF.

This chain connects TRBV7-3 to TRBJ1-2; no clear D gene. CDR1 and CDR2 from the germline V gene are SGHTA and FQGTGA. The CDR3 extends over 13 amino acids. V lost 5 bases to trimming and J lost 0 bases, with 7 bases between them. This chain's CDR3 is CASSAGPNYGYTF. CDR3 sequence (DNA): TGTGCCAGCAGCGCGGGTCCTAACTATGGCTACACCTTC.

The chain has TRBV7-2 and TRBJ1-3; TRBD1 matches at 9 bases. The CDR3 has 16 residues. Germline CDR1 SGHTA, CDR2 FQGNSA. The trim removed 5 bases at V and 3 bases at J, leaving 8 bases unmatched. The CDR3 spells CASSTRDRAGGNTIYF. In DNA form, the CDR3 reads TGTGCCAGCAGCACCCGGGACAGGGCTGGTGGAAACACCATATATTTT.

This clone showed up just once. In DNA form, the CDR3 reads TGTGCCGGACGACGTGGACTAGCGGGAGAAGAGCAGTTCTTC. Amino acid sequence: CAGRRGLAGEEQFF. V usage is TRBV7-9 and J usage is TRBJ2-1, with 13 positions matching TRBD2. With V trimmed by 11 bases and J by 10 bases, 11 bases remained unmatched. From germline, CDR1 is SEHNR and CDR2 FQNEAQ (reference sequence). The CDR3 consists of 14 residues. The variable domain in full, completed from reference TRBV7-9 and TRBJ2-1, reads DTGVSQNPRHKITKRGQNVTFRCDPISEHNRLYWYRQTLGQGPEFLTYFQNEAQLEKSRLLSDRFSAERPKGSFSTLEIQRTEQGDSAMYLCAGRRGLAGEEQFFGPGTRLTVL.

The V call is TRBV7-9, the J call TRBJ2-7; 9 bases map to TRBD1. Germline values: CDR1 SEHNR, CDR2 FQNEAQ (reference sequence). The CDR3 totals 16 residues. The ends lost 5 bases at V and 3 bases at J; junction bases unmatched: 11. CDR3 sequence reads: CASSRARTGVDYEQYF. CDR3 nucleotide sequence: TGTGCCAGCAGCCGAGCGAGGACAGGGGTAGACTACGAGCAGTACTTC.

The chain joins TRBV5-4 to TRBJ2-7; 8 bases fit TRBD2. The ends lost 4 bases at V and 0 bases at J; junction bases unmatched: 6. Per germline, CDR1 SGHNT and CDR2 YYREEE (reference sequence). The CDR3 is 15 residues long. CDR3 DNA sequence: TGTGCCAGCAGCCGCACTAGCGGACTCTCCTACGAGCAGTACTTC. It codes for CASSRTSGLSYEQYF.

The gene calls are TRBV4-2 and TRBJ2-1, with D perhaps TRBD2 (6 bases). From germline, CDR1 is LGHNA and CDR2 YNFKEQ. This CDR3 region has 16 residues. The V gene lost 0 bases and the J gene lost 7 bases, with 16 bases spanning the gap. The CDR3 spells CASSQDMGLLTNEQFF. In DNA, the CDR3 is TGTGCCAGCAGCCAAGATATGGGACTCCTGACGAATGAGCAGTTCTTC.

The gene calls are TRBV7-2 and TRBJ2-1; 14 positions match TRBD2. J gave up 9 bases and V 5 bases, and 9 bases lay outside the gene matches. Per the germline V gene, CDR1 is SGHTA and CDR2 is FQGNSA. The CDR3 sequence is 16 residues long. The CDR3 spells CASSQQGLAGDIEQFF. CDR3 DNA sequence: TGTGCCAGCAGCCAACAGGGACTAGCGGGAGATATTGAGCAGTTCTTC.

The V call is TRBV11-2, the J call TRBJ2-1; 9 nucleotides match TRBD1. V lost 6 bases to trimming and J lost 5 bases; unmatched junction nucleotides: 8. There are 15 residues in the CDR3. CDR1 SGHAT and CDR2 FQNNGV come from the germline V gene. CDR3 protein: CASRLNRGQHNEQFF. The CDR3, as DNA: TGTGCCAGCAGGCTAAACAGGGGGCAACACAATGAGCAGTTCTTC.

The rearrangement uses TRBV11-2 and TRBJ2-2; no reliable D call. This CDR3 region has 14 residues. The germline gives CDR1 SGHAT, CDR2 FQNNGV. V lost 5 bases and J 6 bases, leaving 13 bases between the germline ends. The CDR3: CASSRASTAGELFF. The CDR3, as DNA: TGTGCCAGCAGCCGCGCCTCTACGGCCGGGGAGCTGTTTTTT.

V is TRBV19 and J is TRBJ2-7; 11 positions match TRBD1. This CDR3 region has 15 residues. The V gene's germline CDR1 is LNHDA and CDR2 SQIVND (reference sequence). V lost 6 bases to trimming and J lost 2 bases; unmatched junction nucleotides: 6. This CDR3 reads CASSAGTGGPYEQYF. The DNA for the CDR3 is TGTGCCAGTAGCGCAGGGACAGGGGGGCCCTACGAGCAGTACTTC.

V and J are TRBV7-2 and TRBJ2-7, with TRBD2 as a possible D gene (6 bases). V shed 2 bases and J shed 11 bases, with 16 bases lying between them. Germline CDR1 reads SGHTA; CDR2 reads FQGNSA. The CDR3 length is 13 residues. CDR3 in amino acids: CASSLFGEATKYF. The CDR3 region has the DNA TGTGCCAGCAGCTTATTTGGGGAGGCCACCAAGTACTTC. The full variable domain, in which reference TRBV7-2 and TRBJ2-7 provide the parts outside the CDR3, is GAGVSQSPSNKVTEKGKDVELRCDPISGHTALYWYRQSLGQGLEFLIYFQGNSAPDKSGLPSDRFSAERTGGSVSTLTIQRTQQEDSAVYLCASSLFGEATKYFGPGTRLTVT.

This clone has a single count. CDR3 sequence: CASSSPSQASYEQYF. The CDR3 DNA sequence: TGTGCCAGCAGTTCCCCGTCGCAGGCATCCTACGAGCAGTACTTC. The genes are TRBV27 and TRBJ2-5, with unresolved D. The assigned J gene may be wrong: the sequence end matches TRBJ2-7 better. The CDR3 spans 15 residues. CDR1 and CDR2 (germline): MNHEY, SMNVEV (reference sequence).

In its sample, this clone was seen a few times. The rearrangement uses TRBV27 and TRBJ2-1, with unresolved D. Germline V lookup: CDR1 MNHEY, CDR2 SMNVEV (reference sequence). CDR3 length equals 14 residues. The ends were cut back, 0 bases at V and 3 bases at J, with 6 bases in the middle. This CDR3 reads CASSLSVDYNEQFF. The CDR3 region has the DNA TGTGCCAGCAGTTTATCGGTAGACTACAATGAGCAGTTCTTC.

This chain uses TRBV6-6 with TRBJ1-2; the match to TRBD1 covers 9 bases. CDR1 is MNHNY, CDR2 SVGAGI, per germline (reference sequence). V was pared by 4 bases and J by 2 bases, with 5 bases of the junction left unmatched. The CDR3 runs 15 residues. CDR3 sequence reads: CASSSTGGANYGYTF. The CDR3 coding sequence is TGTGCCAGCAGTTCCACAGGGGGCGCCAACTATGGCTACACCTTC.

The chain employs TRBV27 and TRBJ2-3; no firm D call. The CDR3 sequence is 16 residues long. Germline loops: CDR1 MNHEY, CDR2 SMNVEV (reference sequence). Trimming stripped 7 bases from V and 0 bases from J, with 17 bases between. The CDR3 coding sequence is TGTGCCAGCAAATCCCCTAACCCCCCTAGCACAGATACGCAGTATTTT. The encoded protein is CASKSPNPPSTDTQYF.

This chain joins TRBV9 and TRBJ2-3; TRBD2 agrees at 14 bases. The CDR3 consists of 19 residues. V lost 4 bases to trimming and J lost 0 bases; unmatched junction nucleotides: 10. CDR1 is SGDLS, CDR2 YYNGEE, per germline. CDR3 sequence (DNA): TGTGCCAGCAGCTTGGGGGGGACTAGCGGGGGTTGGAGCACAGATACGCAGTATTTT. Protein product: CASSLGGTSGGWSTDTQYF.